This TCR beta chain was captured in a study of siplizumab effects on memory and regulatory T cells. Trimming took off 1 base at V and 4 bases at J, with 4 bases between the two ends. Per germline, CDR1 SGHVS and CDR2 FQNEAQ. There are 12 residues in the CDR3. Using immunoSEQ multiplex PCR, the repertoire was profiled, and TCRdb retains in-frame clones only, with some absent. The sample lists 85,000 or so clones; approximately 95% were seen once. Study-level findings and limits: Among alloreactive clones, only a minor fraction mapped to unstimulated subsets.

Note on this clone: What it binds is not known.

The clonotype comes from a human donor in good health. The chain recombines TRBV7-8 with TRBJ2-5, with D uncertain. Sequenced sample: CD8+ T cells sorted from blood. The CDR3 DNA is TGTGCCAGCAGCTTAGATTCAGAGACCCAGTACTTC. It codes for CASSLDSETQYF.